A selection of T cell receptor beta chains follows, all from one sample in a study of blood T cell repertoires in COVID-19. Profiling relied on immunoSEQ multiplex PCR, and the TCRdb table lists in-frame clones only, not all of them. The sample includes roughly 340,000 clones, roughly 86% seen only once; the top ten take roughly 6.6%. Sequencing was done on a sample of peripheral blood. The receptors originated from a woman between 70 and 85 years old with COVID-19, enrolled during active disease. Both conserved end residues are part of each CDR3. A D gene is named only where the DNA matches it firmly. Only part of the rows carry a size: once, few, many, or a class if the clone is expanded.

-	-	TRBJ1-1	TRBV6-5	CASSSGSFEAFF	TGTGCCAGCAGTTCCGGGTCATTCGAAGCTTTCTTT
-	TRBD2	TRBJ2-3	TRBV19	CASSIPRGGSDTQYF	TGTGCCAGTAGTATTCCACGGGGGGGCTCCGATACGCAGTATTTT
-	-	TRBJ1-6	TRBV9	CASSDSGGGKSPLHF	TGTGCCAGCAGCGACAGCGGCGGGGGAAAATCACCCCTCCACTTT
-	-	TRBJ2-2	TRBV19	CASTWGGSTGELFF	TGTGCCTCCACATGGGGGGGCTCCACCGGGGAGCTGTTTTTT
-	-	TRBJ1-5	TRBV10-2	CASSGAGSPTPNQPQHF	TGCGCCAGCAGTGGGGCAGGTTCGCCGACCCCTAATCAGCCCCAGCATTTT
-	TRBD1	TRBJ1-2	TRBV7-9	CASSSRGQGDYGYTF	TGTGCCAGCAGCTCGAGGGGACAGGGGGACTATGGCTACACCTTC
-	-	TRBJ2-3	TRBV30	CAWSRGGGIDTQYF	TGTGCCTGGAGTCGGGGAGGGGGGATAGATACGCAGTATTTT
-	-	TRBJ1-4	TRBV18	CASSPRADSNEKLFF	TGTGCCAGCTCACCACGGGCAGATTCTAATGAAAAACTGTTTTTT
-	TRBD2	TRBJ2-3	TRBV29-1	CSVETSEKSTDTQYF	TGCAGCGTTGAAACTAGCGAGAAGAGCACAGATACGCAGTATTTT
once	-	TRBJ2-7	TRBV6-5	CASKDLPDLYEQYF	TGTGCCAGCAAGGACTTACCAGACCTCTACGAGCAGTACTTC
-	-	TRBJ1-1	TRBV2	CATSRGNTEAFF	TGTGCCACAAGTAGGGGGAACACTGAAGCTTTCTTT
once	TRBD1	TRBJ2-7	TRBV5-1	CASSLAGQGSYEQYF	TGCGCCAGCAGCTTGGCGGGACAGGGCTCCTACGAGCAGTACTTC
-	-	TRBJ2-7	TRBV6-5	CASSYYGAGEQYF	TGTGCCAGCAGTTACTATGGGGCAGGGGAGCAGTACTTC
-	-	TRBJ2-7	TRBV7-2	CASSLTGFSYEQYF	TGTGCCAGCAGCTTAACAGGATTTTCCTACGAGCAGTACTTC
-	-	TRBJ1-2	TRBV28	CASSFGGGYGYTF	TGTGCCAGCAGTTTCGGGGGGGGCTATGGCTACACCTTC
-	-	TRBJ2-1	TRBV9	CASSAWGLDNEQFF	TGTGCCAGCAGCGCCTGGGGGCTCGACAATGAGCAGTTCTTC
-	-	TRBJ2-5	TRBV5-6	CASRRRDFQETQYF	TGTGCCAGCAGACGGAGGGACTTTCAAGAGACCCAGTACTTC
-	-	TRBJ1-3	TRBV3-1/TRBV3-2	CASSQERAGRGNTIYF	TGTGCCAGCAGCCAAGAACGCGCGGGGAGGGGAAACACCATATATTTT
-	-	TRBJ1-5	TRBV4-3	CASSQEVTGNQPQHF	TGCGCCAGCAGCCAAGAGGTCACAGGCAATCAGCCCCAGCATTTT
-	TRBD1	TRBJ2-3	TRBV6-5	CASSRGGSTDTQYF	TGTGCCAGCAGTAGAGGGGGCAGCACAGATACGCAGTATTTT
few	-	TRBJ1-6	TRBV11-2	CASSLGQLYNSPLHF	TGTGCCAGCAGCCTAGGACAGTTGTATAATTCACCCCTCCACTTT
-	TRBD2	TRBJ2-1	TRBV28	CASSPGGGEQFF	TGTGCCAGCAGTCCGGGGGGTGGCGAGCAGTTCTTC
-	-	TRBJ2-6	TRBV7-2	CASSLVAAAGANVLTF	TGTGCCAGCAGCTTAGTTGCGGCTGCTGGGGCCAACGTCCTGACTTTC
-	TRBD1	TRBJ2-7	TRBV5-4	CASSLAGTGGREQYF	TGTGCCAGCAGCTTGGCCGGGACAGGGGGTCGGGAGCAGTACTTC
-	-	TRBJ1-2	TRBV6-5	CASRLRRGSGYTF	TGTGCCAGCCGCTTGAGGCGGGGGAGTGGCTACACCTTC
-	-	TRBJ1-1	TRBV18	CASSPPGRSEAFF	TGTGCCAGCTCACCACCCGGGAGGTCGGAAGCTTTCTTT
-	TRBD1	TRBJ2-3	TRBV27	CASSPRQGSTDTQYF	TGTGCCAGCAGTCCGAGACAGGGGAGCACAGATACGCAGTATTTT
-	TRBD2	TRBJ2-3	TRBV2	CASSARLAGGRGTDTQYF	TGTGCCAGCAGTGCCCGACTAGCGGGGGGGCGGGGCACAGATACGCAGTATTTT